The rows below give T cell receptor beta chains drawn from one sample of a study of blood T cell repertoires in COVID-19. Only in-frame clones appear in the TCRdb table, and some are missing; sequencing was by immunoSEQ multiplex PCR. The sample records around 100,000 clones, approximately 80% being singletons. Specimen: peripheral blood. The receptors were sampled from a man in his sixties with acute or convalescent COVID-19. CDR3s include the opening cysteine and the closing phenylalanine or tryptophan. D genes are given only for firm matches. Not every row has a clone size; where given, it reads once, few, many or a size class.

D gene,V gene,J gene,clone size,CDR3 protein,CDR3 DNA
TRBD1,TRBV3-1/TRBV3-2,TRBJ2-1,NA,CASSQDAERQGGFPNNEQFF,TGTGCCAGCAGCCAAGACGCGGAGAGACAGGGCGGGTTCCCTAACAATGAGCAGTTCTTC
NA,TRBV11-3,TRBJ1-1,NA,CASSPRRGNTEAFF,TGTGCCAGCAGCCCACGCAGGGGGAACACTGAAGCTTTCTTT
TRBD1,TRBV7-8,TRBJ1-4,NA,CASSLTGATNEKLFF,TGTGCCAGCAGCCTCACAGGGGCAACTAATGAAAAACTGTTTTTT
TRBD1,TRBV10-3,TRBJ2-5,NA,CAISEPLYRTGEETQYF,TGTGCCATCAGTGAGCCCCTATATCGGACAGGGGAAGAGACCCAGTACTTC
NA,TRBV24-1,TRBJ2-3,NA,CATSAGTPFGTDTQYF,TGTGCCACCAGTGCGGGGACACCTTTCGGGACAGATACGCAGTATTTT
NA,TRBV15,TRBJ2-2,NA,CATSRTQGELFF,TGTGCCACCAGCAGGACACAGGGGGAGCTGTTTTTT
TRBD1,TRBV10-1,TRBJ2-7,NA,CASKGTGTHEQYF,TGCGCCAGCAAGGGGACAGGGACCCACGAGCAGTACTTC
NA,TRBV5-1,TRBJ1-6,NA,CASSLAPGGISSPLHF,TGCGCCAGCAGCTTGGCCCCGGGGGGCATATCTTCACCCCTCCACTTT
NA,TRBV20-1,TRBJ2-5,NA,CSADHRRAQYF,TGCAGTGCGGATCACAGGAGGGCCCAGTACTTC
TRBD2,TRBV5-6,TRBJ2-5,NA,CASSPRMGGKTQYF,TGTGCCAGCAGCCCCCGGATGGGGGGGAAGACCCAGTACTTC
TRBD1,TRBV7-9,TRBJ1-5,NA,CASSLLGDRGNQPQHF,TGTGCCAGCAGCCTATTGGGGGACAGGGGCAATCAGCCCCAGCATTTT
NA,TRBV5-1,TRBJ1-2,NA,CASSLEFGGADYGYTF,TGCGCCAGCAGCTTGGAGTTCGGGGGTGCTGACTATGGCTACACCTTC
TRBD2,TRBV9,TRBJ2-7,NA,CASSATSVSYEQYF,TGTGCCAGCAGCGCTACTAGCGTCTCCTACGAGCAGTACTTC
TRBD1,TRBV5-1,TRBJ1-1,NA,CASSLQGKDWTEAFF,TGCGCCAGCAGCTTACAGGGGAAAGATTGGACTGAAGCTTTCTTT
TRBD1,TRBV19,TRBJ1-5,NA,CASSSTGGGRPQHF,TGTGCCAGTAGTTCCACAGGGGGGGGGCGGCCCCAGCATTTT
TRBD2,TRBV7-3,TRBJ2-3,NA,CASSPGLAGGKSDTQYF,TGTGCCAGCAGCCCGGGACTAGCGGGAGGGAAATCAGATACGCAGTATTTT
TRBD2,TRBV11-1,TRBJ2-3,NA,CASSLLGAGATDTQYF,TGTGCCAGCAGCTTACTGGGAGCGGGGGCCACAGATACGCAGTATTTT
NA,TRBV10-2,TRBJ1-5,NA,CASSERGRQGQPQHF,TGCGCCAGCAGTGAGAGGGGCCGCCAAGGACAGCCCCAGCATTTT
NA,TRBV29-1,TRBJ2-5,NA,CSAGLSRETQYF,TGCAGCGCGGGGCTTTCGCGAGAGACCCAGTACTTC
TRBD2,TRBV6-2/TRBV6-3,TRBJ2-1,few,CASSYSSGRGYNEQFF,TGTGCCAGCAGTTACTCTAGCGGGAGAGGGTACAATGAGCAGTTCTTC
NA,TRBV7-2,TRBJ2-7,NA,CASSQRAGVSYEQYF,TGTGCCAGCAGCCAGAGGGCCGGTGTGTCCTACGAGCAGTACTTC
NA,TRBV6-5,TRBJ2-1,NA,CASSSAGVQFF,TGTGCCAGCAGTTCCGCCGGGGTGCAGTTCTTC
TRBD1,TRBV7-2,TRBJ2-1,NA,CASSLVSLDRGRDEQFF,TGTGCCAGCAGCTTAGTTTCCCTGGACAGGGGCCGGGATGAGCAGTTCTTC
NA,TRBV10-3,TRBJ1-5,NA,CAISKEQGEQPQHF,TGTGCCATCAGTAAGGAACAGGGTGAGCAGCCCCAGCATTTT
TRBD1,TRBV4-1,TRBJ2-7,NA,CASSPLTTGTAYEQYF,TGCGCCAGCAGCCCTCTAACAACCGGGACAGCTTACGAGCAGTACTTC
NA,TRBV10-3,TRBJ2-7,NA,CAISDLVSSYEQYF,TGTGCCATCAGTGACTTAGTGAGCTCCTACGAGCAGTACTTC
TRBD2,TRBV5-4,TRBJ2-3,NA,CASSLGSGAPDTQYF,TGTGCCAGCAGCTTGGGTAGCGGGGCCCCCGATACGCAGTATTTT
TRBD2,TRBV28,TRBJ2-5,few,CASRPLPSGEETQYF,TGTGCCAGCAGACCCCTCCCTAGCGGAGAAGAGACCCAGTACTTC
NA,TRBV29-1,TRBJ1-1,NA,CSVVGWSTEAFF,TGCAGCGTTGTCGGGTGGAGCACTGAAGCTTTCTTT
NA,TRBV3-1/TRBV3-2,TRBJ1-3,NA,CASSQGAGSGNTIYF,TGTGCCAGCAGCCAAGGGGCGGGCTCTGGAAACACCATATATTTT
TRBD1,TRBV6-5,TRBJ1-1,NA,CASSYSGQAIPEAFF,TGTGCCAGCAGTTACTCGGGACAGGCGATACCTGAAGCTTTCTTT
NA,TRBV10-3,TRBJ1-1,NA,CAISGTGDTEAFF,TGTGCCATCAGTGGTACAGGCGACACTGAAGCTTTCTTT